This T cell receptor (beta chain) was recovered during a study of blood T cell repertoires in COVID-19. Looking at the study overall: Acute and convalescent COVID-19 samples came from the United States, Italy and Spain. Sources were T cells, B-cell-depleted T cells, or PBMCs; the material itself was cDNA or gDNA.

As processed by the authors: Amplification from reference gene primers served as the basis for estimated nucleated cell counts. Clones were read by immunoSEQ multiplex PCR, and TCRdb kept only the in-frame ones, dropping some. The D gene and trimming were derived from the DNA, and the V and J assignments and clone size from that table. The sample carries around 130,000 clones, 75% to 90% recorded once. The germline gives CDR1 SNHLY, CDR2 FYNNEI. There are 14 residues in the CDR3. The germline V and J ends were trimmed by 6 bases and 0 bases, with 11 bases remaining between them. The sample comprised peripheral blood. This clonotype originated in a man aged 45 to 65 with active or convalescent COVID-19. The chain joins TRBV2 to TRBJ1-1; D not resolved. CDR3: CASRSTDMNTEAFF. The CDR3 coding sequence is TGTGCCAGCAGATCCACAGACATGAACACTGAAGCTTTCTTT. The full variable domain, in which reference TRBV2 and TRBJ1-1 provide the parts outside the CDR3, is EPEVTQTPSHQVTQMGQEVILRCVPISNHLYFYWYRQILGQKVEFLVSFYNNEISEKSEIFDDQFSVERPDGSNFTLKIRSTKLEDSAMYFCASRSTDMNTEAFFGQGTRLTVV.